This T cell receptor beta chain was profiled in a study of blood T cells in healthy people across ages. Primers used in a second PCR of roughly 6 to 12 cycles were a sample-barcoded 5' primer and a J-beta primer mix. TCRdb itself ran the 5' RACE reads through MiXCR, one entry per CDR3 protein. This sample has some 1.1 million distinct CDR3 sequences, with roughly two fifths found just once. The sample was blood. The TCR comes from a man aged 18 to 29 in good health.

CDR3 bases: TGTGCCATCAGAGTGGAGGGGACGAGCGAGCAGTACTTC. Translating gives CAIRVEGTSEQYF. The rearrangement links TRBV10-3 to TRBJ2-7, with D tentatively TRBD2 (6 bases). This CDR3 comprises 13 residues. With 6 bases removed from V and 6 bases from J, the gap between germline ends came to 15 bases. The germline V gene encodes CDR1 ENHRY and CDR2 SYGVKD.